This passage covers 24 T cell receptor beta chains from one sample sequenced in a study of OX40 agonist ivuxolimab in advanced cancers. The data were produced by immunoSEQ multiplex PCR, yet TCRdb's version contains in-frame clones alone and is incomplete. The table has roughly 90,000 clones, roughly 85% seen once. The sample in question was CD4+ or CD8+ T cells sorted from blood, obtained in a trial of the OX40 agonist ivuxolimab. The receptors stem from an adult with an advanced solid tumor such as melanoma, head and neck, liver or kidney cancer.

This clone has just one count. The V gene is TRBV7-3, the J gene TRBJ2-1; D is possibly TRBD2 (5 bases). Between the trimmed V and J ends, which lost 5 bases and 0 bases, there was a span of 11 bases. The CDR3 is made up of 15 amino acids. CDR1 is SGHTA and CDR2 is FQGTGA in the germline V gene. Written as DNA, the CDR3 is TGTGCCAGCAGCCCAAGCGGAGACTCCTACAATGAGCAGTTCTTC. Protein product: CASSPSGDSYNEQFF.

The chain has TRBV5-1 and TRBJ1-2; tentatively, D is TRBD1 (6 bases). V lost 0 bases and J lost 4, with 10 bases in between. Germline loops: CDR1 SGHRS, CDR2 YFSETQ. CDR3 size: 14 residues. The CDR3 is CASSLDRESYGYTF. The DNA for the CDR3 is TGCGCCAGCAGCTTGGACAGGGAATCCTATGGCTACACCTTC. Based on the CDR3 plus reference TRBV5-1 and TRBJ1-2, the full variable domain is KAGVTQTPRYLIKTRGQQVTLSCSPISGHRSVSWYQQTPGQGLQFLFEYFSETQRNKGNFPGRFSGRQFSNSRSEMNVSTLELGDSALYLCASSLDRESYGYTFGSGTRLTVV.

The J gene is TRBJ1-3, the V gene TRBV5-1; D remains ambiguous. The CDR3 covers 16 residues. Trimming pared 2 bases from V and 0 bases from J, leaving 12 bases between. Germline values: CDR1 SGHRS, CDR2 YFSETQ. CDR3 amino acids: CASSFNGVNSGNTIYF. The CDR3 DNA reads as TGCGCCAGCAGCTTTAACGGGGTGAACTCTGGAAACACCATATATTTT.

This clone was observed a single time. The chain has TRBV30 and TRBJ2-5; D might be TRBD1 (5 bases). The CDR3 runs to 13 residues. Germline CDR1 is GTSNPN and CDR2 is SVGIG (reference sequence). The V end lost 1 base, the J end lost 4 bases, and 10 bases lay between the germline ends. In DNA form, the CDR3 reads TGTGCCTGGAGTGGACAGATAACAGAGACCCAGTACTTC. Protein: CAWSGQITETQYF.

The V call is TRBV4-2, the J call TRBJ1-1; D uncertain. Trimming shortened V by 4 bases and J by 1 base, and 13 bases separated the two germline ends. Germline values: CDR1 LGHNA, CDR2 YNFKEQ. The CDR3 is 15 residues long. CDR3 coding DNA: TGTGCCAGCAGCCGAGCAGTTCCGGCGAACACTGAAGCTTTCTTT. Protein product: CASSRAVPANTEAFF.

The chain links TRBV4-3 to TRBJ2-7; 13 bases are a match to TRBD2. The CDR3 spans 19 residues. Germline V CDR1 and CDR2: LGHNA, YSLEER. The V and J ends lost 0 bases and 0 bases, in that order; junction bases with no gene match: 8. DNA of the CDR3: TGCGCCAGCAGCCAAGAGGGGACTAGCGGGGACTTAAACTCCTACGAGCAGTACTTC. Amino acids: CASSQEGTSGDLNSYEQYF.

The V gene is TRBV6-1, the J gene TRBJ1-1, with no clear D. V dropped 10 bases and J dropped 0 bases, with 12 bases sitting between them. The CDR3 covers 13 residues. Germline V lookup: CDR1 MNHNS, CDR2 SASEGT. This CDR3 is CAILDEMNTEAFF. CDR3 nucleotides: TGTGCCATCTTAGACGAGATGAACACTGAAGCTTTCTTT.

This sequence joins TRBV29-1 and TRBJ1-2, with a possible D match to TRBD1 (5 bases). V dropped 7 bases and J dropped 7 bases, with 10 bases sitting between them. Germline CDR1 is SQVTM and CDR2 is ANQGSEA. CDR3 size: 10 residues. The CDR3 sequence: CSGGDSGYTF. The CDR3 bases are TGCAGCGGGGGGGATAGTGGCTACACCTTC.

The chain uses TRBV29-1 and TRBJ2-7; 8 bases match TRBD2. The V gene's germline CDR1 is SQVTM and CDR2 ANQGSEA. This CDR3 region has 13 residues. For the CDR3, the DNA is TGCACCCCCGGGGGGGCAGGGGTTTGCGAGCAGTACGTC. This gives the protein CTPGGAGVCEQYV.

The chain has TRBV7-3 and TRBJ2-1; the match to TRBD2 covers 8 bases. CDR1 SGHTA and CDR2 FQGTGA come from the germline V gene. The CDR3 has 15 amino acids. V was pared by 3 bases and J by 7 bases, with 8 bases of the junction left unmatched. The CDR3 protein is CASSFNPAGANEQFF. The CDR3, as DNA: TGTGCCAGCAGCTTTAACCCAGCGGGGGCTAATGAGCAGTTCTTC.

V is TRBV30 and J is TRBJ1-2; D gene unclear. CDR3 length: 14 amino acids. Per the germline V gene, CDR1 is GTSNPN and CDR2 is SVGIG (reference sequence). V lost 2 bases to trimming and J lost 7 bases, with 17 bases between them. CDR3 bases: TGTGCCTGGAGTTCGACCTCAGGATGGGGTGGCTACACCTTC. Its protein product is CAWSSTSGWGGYTF.

The chain joins TRBV5-1 to TRBJ2-2; D is tentatively TRBD1 or TRBD2 (6 bases each). V gave up 3 bases and J gave up 5 bases, with 14 bases separating them. Germline V CDR1 and CDR2: SGHRS, YFSETQ. There are 15 residues in the CDR3. Here the CDR3 DNA reads TGCGCCAGCAGCTCTAGCCGGGGGCGGACCGGGGAGCTGTTTTTT. This gives the protein CASSSSRGRTGELFF.

This clone has more than one count but fewer than ten. The CDR3 here is CASSTTGSTEAFF. The CDR3 region has the DNA TGTGCCAGCAGCACCACAGGGTCCACTGAAGCTTTCTTT. The J gene is TRBJ1-1, the V gene TRBV11-2; a weak D match, TRBD1 (6 bases). The CDR3 totals 13 residues. CDR1 is SGHAT, CDR2 FQNNGV, per germline. V was pared by 5 bases and J by 4 bases, with 11 bases between. Complete variable domain (other parts from reference TRBV11-2 and TRBJ1-1): EAGVAQSPRYKIIEKRQSVAFWCNPISGHATLYWYQQILGQGPKLLIQFQNNGVVDDSQLPKDRFSAERLKGVDSTLKIQPAKLEDSAVYLCASSTTGSTEAFFGQGTRLTVV.

This rearrangement joins TRBV18 to TRBJ2-3, with 11 bases lining up with TRBD2. V lost 3 bases and J lost 4; bases outside the gene matches: 6. CDR1 is KGHSH and CDR2 is LQKENI in the germline V gene. This CDR3 has 16 residues. The chain's CDR3 is CASSPLAGGLADTQYF. CDR3 DNA: TGTGCCAGCTCACCGCTAGCGGGGGGCCTGGCAGATACGCAGTATTTT.

The gene calls are TRBV4-2 and TRBJ2-3; the D call may be TRBD1 or TRBD2 (6 bases each). The V end was cut by 2 bases, the J end by 1 base, with 16 bases between. The germline gives CDR1 LGHNA, CDR2 YNFKEQ. The CDR3 sequence is 17 residues long. The CDR3 loop reads CASSQKLGASGTDTQYF. In DNA, the CDR3 is TGTGCCAGCAGCCAAAAATTGGGGGCTAGCGGCACAGATACGCAGTATTTT.

The chain recombines TRBV7-9 with TRBJ2-3, with D possibly TRBD2 on 6 matching bases. Between the trimmed V and J ends, which lost 2 bases and 1 base, there was a span of 10 bases. Germline V gene sequence: CDR1 SEHNR, CDR2 FQNEAQ (reference sequence). CDR3 length: 15 amino acids. The DNA of the CDR3 is TGTGCCAGCAGCTTATGGACTACCCGCACAGATACGCAGTATTTT. It codes for CASSLWTTRTDTQYF.

The chain links TRBV5-4 to TRBJ1-1; a weak D match, TRBD1 (6 bases). Germline assignment: CDR1 SGHNT and CDR2 YYREEE (reference sequence). This CDR3 comprises 16 residues. V was trimmed by 0 bases and J by 2 bases, leaving 14 bases between them. The CDR3 region has the DNA TGTGCCAGCAGCTTGGATCTAGGGACACTCAACACTGAAGCTTTCTTT. Protein product: CASSLDLGTLNTEAFF.

V gene TRBV7-3 combines with J gene TRBJ2-1, with D unclear. In germline, CDR1 is SGHTA, CDR2 FQGTGA. Trimming pared 5 bases from V and 6 bases from J, leaving 17 bases between. The CDR3 consists of 15 residues. CDR3 protein: CASSPALVLSNEQFF. CDR3 DNA: TGTGCCAGCAGCCCGGCTTTGGTACTCTCCAATGAGCAGTTCTTC.

The rearrangement joins TRBV7-9 to TRBJ1-4; no clear D. The V and J ends lost 2 bases and 2 bases respectively, with 15 bases between them. The CDR3 consists of 17 residues. Germline-derived CDR1 and CDR2 are SEHNR and FQNEAQ (reference sequence). The CDR3 region has the DNA TGTGCCAGCAGCTTACTGAGGGATAGTAAGACTAATGAAAAACTGTTTTTT. Amino acid sequence: CASSLLRDSKTNEKLFF.

The chain uses TRBV7-3 and TRBJ1-1; no definite D call. V lost 7 bases to trimming and J lost 10 bases, with 10 bases between them. From germline, CDR1 is SGHTA and CDR2 FQGTGA. The CDR3 has 10 residues. DNA for the CDR3: TGTGCCAGCACCCCCCCGGCAGCTTTCTTT. As protein: CASTPPAAFF.

The chain is built from TRBV27 and TRBJ2-1; tentatively, D is TRBD1 (6 bases). This CDR3 is 17 amino acids long. CDR1 and CDR2 (germline): MNHEY, SMNVEV (reference sequence). The V gene lost 5 bases and the J gene lost 0 bases, with 17 bases spanning the gap. As DNA, the CDR3 is TGTGCCAGCAGTAAATTATGGGACACCTACTCCTACAATGAGCAGTTCTTC. Its translation: CASSKLWDTYSYNEQFF.

This chain links TRBV27 with TRBJ2-2; TRBD1 is a possible D gene (5 bases). This CDR3 is built from 14 residues. Trimming stripped 0 bases from V and 6 bases from J, with 8 bases between. Germline V gene data show CDR1 as MNHEY and CDR2 as SMNVEV (reference sequence). The CDR3 bases are TGTGCCAGCAGTTTATCCTCAGGGTCCGGGGAGCTGTTTTTT. Translated: CASSLSSGSGELFF.

The chain carries TRBV5-1 and TRBJ1-1; weak D call: TRBD1 (6 bases). V lost 0 bases and J 1 base, leaving 10 bases between the germline ends. Per the germline V gene, CDR1 is SGHRS and CDR2 is YFSETQ. The CDR3 runs to 15 residues. The CDR3 sequence: CASSLALTGNTEAFF. CDR3 bases: TGCGCCAGCAGCTTGGCTTTGACAGGGAACACTGAAGCTTTCTTT.

The chain combines TRBV7-9 with TRBJ1-1; D unclear. Germline lookup yields CDR1 SEHNR and CDR2 FQNEAQ (reference sequence). The CDR3 runs to 14 residues. Trimming pared 1 base from V and 0 bases from J, leaving 6 bases between. The CDR3 loop is CASSLGNLNTEAFF. The CDR3 DNA reads as TGTGCCAGCAGCTTAGGCAACTTGAACACTGAAGCTTTCTTT.